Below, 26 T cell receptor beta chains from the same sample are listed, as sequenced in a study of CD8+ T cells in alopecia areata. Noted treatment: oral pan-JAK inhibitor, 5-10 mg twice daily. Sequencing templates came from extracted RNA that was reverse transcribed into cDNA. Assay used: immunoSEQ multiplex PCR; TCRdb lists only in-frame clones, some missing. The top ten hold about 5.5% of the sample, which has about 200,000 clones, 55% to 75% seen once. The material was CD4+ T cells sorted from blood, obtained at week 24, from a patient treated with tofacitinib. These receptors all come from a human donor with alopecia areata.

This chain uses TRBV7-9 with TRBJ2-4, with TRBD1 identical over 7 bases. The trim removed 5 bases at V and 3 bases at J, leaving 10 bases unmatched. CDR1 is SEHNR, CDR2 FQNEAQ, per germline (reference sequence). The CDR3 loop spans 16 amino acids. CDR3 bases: TGTGCCAGCAGCACTAGAGGACAGGAACGCAAAAACATTCAGTACTTC. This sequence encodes CASSTRGQERKNIQYF.

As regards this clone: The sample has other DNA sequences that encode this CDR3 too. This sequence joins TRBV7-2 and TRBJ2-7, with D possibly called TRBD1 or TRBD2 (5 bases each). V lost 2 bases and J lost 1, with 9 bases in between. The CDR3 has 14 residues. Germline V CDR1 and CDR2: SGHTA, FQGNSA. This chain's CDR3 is CASSLPGRSYEQYF. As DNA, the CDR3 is TGTGCCAGCAGCTTACCGGGACGTTCCTACGAGCAGTACTTC.

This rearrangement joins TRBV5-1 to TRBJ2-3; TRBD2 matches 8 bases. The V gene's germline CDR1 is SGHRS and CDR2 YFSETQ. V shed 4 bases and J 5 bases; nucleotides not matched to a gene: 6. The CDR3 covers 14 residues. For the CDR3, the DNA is TGCGCCAGCAGCCCGGGACTAGTTCGAGATACGCAGTATTTT. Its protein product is CASSPGLVRDTQYF. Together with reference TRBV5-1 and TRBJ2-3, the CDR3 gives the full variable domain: KAGVTQTPRYLIKTRGQQVTLSCSPISGHRSVSWYQQTPGQGLQFLFEYFSETQRNKGNFPGRFSGRQFSNSRSEMNVSTLELGDSALYLCASSPGLVRDTQYFGPGTRLTVL.

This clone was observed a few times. The chain's CDR3 is CASSLNAWSSGVNTGELFF. The CDR3 bases are TGTGCCAGCAGCTTAAATGCTTGGTCTAGCGGGGTGAACACCGGGGAGCTGTTTTTT. V is TRBV7-3 and J is TRBJ2-2; TRBD2 aligns across 9 bases. CDR3 length: 19 amino acids. The V segment lost 1 base and the J segment 1 base; nucleotides outside the gene matches: 10. Germline V gene lookup returns CDR1 SGHTA and CDR2 FQGTGA.

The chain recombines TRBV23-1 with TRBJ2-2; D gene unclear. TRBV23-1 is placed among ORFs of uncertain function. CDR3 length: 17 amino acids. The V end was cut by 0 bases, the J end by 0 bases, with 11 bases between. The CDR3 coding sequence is TGCGCCAGCAGTCAATCTGGTTCACATACGAACACCGGGGAGCTGTTTTTT. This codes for CASSQSGSHTNTGELFF.

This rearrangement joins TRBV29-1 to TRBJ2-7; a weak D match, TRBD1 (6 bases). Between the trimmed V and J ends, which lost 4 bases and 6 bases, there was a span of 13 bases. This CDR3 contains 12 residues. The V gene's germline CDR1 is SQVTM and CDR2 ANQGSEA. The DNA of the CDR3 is TGCAGCGTTGGGGCACAGGGTCGCGAGCAGTACTTC. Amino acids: CSVGAQGREQYF.

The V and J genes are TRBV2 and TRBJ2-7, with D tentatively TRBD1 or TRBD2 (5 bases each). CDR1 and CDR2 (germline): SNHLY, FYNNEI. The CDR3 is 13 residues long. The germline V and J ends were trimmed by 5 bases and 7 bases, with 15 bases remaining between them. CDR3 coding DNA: TGTGCCAGCAGTTGGGACGCCACGCGGGAGCAGTACTTC. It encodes CASSWDATREQYF.

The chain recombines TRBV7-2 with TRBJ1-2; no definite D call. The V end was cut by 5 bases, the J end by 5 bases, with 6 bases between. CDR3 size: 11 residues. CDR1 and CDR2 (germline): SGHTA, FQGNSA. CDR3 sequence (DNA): TGTGCCAGCAGCCCCTCATATGGCTACACCTTC. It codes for CASSPSYGYTF.

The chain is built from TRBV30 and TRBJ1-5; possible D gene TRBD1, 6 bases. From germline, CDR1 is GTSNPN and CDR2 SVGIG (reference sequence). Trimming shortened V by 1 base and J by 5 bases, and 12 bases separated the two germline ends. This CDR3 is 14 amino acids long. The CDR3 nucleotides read TGTGCCTGGAGTGGGACAGCGGGGGATCAGCCCCAGCATTTT. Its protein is CAWSGTAGDQPQHF.

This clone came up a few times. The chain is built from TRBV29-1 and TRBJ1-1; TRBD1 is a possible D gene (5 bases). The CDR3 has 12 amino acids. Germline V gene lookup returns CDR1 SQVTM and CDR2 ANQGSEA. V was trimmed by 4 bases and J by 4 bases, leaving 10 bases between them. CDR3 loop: CSVGQDITEAFF. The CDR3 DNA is TGCAGCGTTGGGCAGGACATCACTGAAGCTTTCTTT.

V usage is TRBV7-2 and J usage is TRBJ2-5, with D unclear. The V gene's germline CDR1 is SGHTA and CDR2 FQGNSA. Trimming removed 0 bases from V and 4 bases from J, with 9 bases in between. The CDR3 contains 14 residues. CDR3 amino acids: CASSLALVGETQYF. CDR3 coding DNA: TGTGCCAGCAGCTTAGCCCTAGTTGGAGAGACCCAGTACTTC.

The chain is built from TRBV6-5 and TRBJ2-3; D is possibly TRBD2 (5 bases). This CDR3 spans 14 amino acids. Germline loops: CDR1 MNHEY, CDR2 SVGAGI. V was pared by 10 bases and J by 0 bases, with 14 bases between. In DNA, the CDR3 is TGTGCCACCACTCTTTCGGGGAGCACAGATACGCAGTATTTT. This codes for CATTLSGSTDTQYF.

CDR3 sequence reads: CASSYSGYTGSYEQYF. The CDR3 coding sequence is TGTGCCAGCAGTTACTCAGGGTACACGGGCTCCTACGAGCAGTACTTC. The genes are TRBV6-5 and TRBJ2-7; D is unresolved. Trimming took off 0 bases at V and 0 bases at J, with 12 bases between the two ends. The V gene's germline CDR1 is MNHEY and CDR2 SVGAGI. This CDR3 comprises 16 residues.

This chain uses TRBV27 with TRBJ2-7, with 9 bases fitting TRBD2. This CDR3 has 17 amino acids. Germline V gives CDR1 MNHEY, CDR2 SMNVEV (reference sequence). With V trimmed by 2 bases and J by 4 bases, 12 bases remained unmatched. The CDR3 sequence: CASSLKGERLADYEQYF. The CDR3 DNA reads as TGTGCCAGCAGTTTAAAGGGCGAGAGACTAGCGGATTACGAGCAGTACTTC.

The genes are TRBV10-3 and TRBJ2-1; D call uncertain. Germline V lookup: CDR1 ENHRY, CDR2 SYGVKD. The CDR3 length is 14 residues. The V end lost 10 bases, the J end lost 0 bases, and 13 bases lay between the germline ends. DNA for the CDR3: TGTGCCAGCAGGCCGGGCCGCTCCTACAATGAGCAGTTCTTC. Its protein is CASRPGRSYNEQFF.

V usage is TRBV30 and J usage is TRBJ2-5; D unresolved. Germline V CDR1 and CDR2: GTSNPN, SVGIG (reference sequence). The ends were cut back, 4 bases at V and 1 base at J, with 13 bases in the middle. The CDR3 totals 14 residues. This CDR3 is CAWNLRTPQETQYF. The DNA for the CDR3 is TGTGCCTGGAACCTCCGGACCCCCCAAGAGACCCAGTACTTC.

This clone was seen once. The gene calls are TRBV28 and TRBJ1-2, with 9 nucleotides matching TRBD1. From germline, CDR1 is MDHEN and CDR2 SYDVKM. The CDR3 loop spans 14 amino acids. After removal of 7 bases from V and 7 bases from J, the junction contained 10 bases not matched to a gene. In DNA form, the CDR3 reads TGTGCCAGCATTGGGGGACAGGGACTAGGTGGCTACACCTTC. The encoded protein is CASIGGQGLGGYTF.

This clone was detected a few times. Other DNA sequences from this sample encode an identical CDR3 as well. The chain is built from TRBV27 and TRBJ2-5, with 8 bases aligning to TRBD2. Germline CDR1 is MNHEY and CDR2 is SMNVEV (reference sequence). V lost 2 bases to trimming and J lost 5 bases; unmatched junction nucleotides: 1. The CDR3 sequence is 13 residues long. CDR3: CASSLAGGETQYF. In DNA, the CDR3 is TGTGCCAGCAGTTTAGCGGGGGGCGAGACCCAGTACTTC.

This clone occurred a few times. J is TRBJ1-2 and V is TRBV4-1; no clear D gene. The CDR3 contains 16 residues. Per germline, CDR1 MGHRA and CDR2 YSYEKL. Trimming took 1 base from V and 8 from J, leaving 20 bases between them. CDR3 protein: CASSQVLSIKEDGYTF. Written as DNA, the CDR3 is TGCGCCAGCAGCCAAGTGTTGAGCATTAAAGAGGACGGCTACACCTTC.

The CDR3 DNA sequence: TGCGCCAGCAGCCAAGATTCTTGGGGCGCGACGGCTAACTATGGCTACACCTTC. Encoded protein: CASSQDSWGATANYGYTF. This chain connects TRBV4-3 to TRBJ1-2, with D maybe TRBD1 (5 bases). The CDR3 runs 18 residues. In germline, CDR1 is LGHNA, CDR2 YSLEER. V shed 0 bases and J shed 0 bases, with 17 bases lying between them.

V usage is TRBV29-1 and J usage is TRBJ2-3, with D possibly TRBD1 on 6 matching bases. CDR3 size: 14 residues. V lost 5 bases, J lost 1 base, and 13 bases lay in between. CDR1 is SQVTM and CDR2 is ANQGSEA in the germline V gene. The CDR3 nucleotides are TGCAGCGTTCGGGCAGGGGCTGGCACAGATACGCAGTATTTT. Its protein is CSVRAGAGTDTQYF.

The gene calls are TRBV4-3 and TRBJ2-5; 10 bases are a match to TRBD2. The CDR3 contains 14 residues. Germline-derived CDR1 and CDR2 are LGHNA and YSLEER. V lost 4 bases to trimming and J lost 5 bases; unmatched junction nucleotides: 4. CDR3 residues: CASSPRLAGETQYF. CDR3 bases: TGCGCCAGCAGCCCCCGACTAGCGGGCGAGACCCAGTACTTC.

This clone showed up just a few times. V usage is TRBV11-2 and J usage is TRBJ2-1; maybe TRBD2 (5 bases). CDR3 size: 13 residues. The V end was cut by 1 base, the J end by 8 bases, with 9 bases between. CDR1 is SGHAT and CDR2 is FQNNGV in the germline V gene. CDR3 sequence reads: CASSLGGGYEQFF. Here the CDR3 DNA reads TGTGCCAGCAGCTTAGGCGGAGGCTATGAGCAGTTCTTC.

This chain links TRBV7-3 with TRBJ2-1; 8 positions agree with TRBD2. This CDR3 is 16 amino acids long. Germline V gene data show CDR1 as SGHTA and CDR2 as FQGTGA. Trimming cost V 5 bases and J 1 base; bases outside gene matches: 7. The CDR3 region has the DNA TGTGCCAGCAGCATCCTAGCGGGTCTGTCCTACAATGAGCAGTTCTTC. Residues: CASSILAGLSYNEQFF.

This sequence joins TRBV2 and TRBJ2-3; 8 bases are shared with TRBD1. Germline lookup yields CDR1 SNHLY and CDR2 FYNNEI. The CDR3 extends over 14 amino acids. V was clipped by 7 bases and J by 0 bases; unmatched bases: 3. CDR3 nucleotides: TGTGCCAGCAATGGACAGGGAAGCACAGATACGCAGTATTTT. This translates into CASNGQGSTDTQYF. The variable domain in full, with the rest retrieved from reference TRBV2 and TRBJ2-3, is EPEVTQTPSHQVTQMGQEVILRCVPISNHLYFYWYRQILGQKVEFLVSFYNNEISEKSEIFDDQFSVERPDGSNFTLKIRSTKLEDSAMYFCASNGQGSTDTQYFGPGTRLTVL.

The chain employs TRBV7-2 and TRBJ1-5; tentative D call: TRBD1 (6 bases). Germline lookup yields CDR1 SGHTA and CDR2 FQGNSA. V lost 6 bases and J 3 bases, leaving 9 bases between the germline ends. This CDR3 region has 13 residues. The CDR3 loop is CASRGAANQPQHF. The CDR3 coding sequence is TGTGCCAGCAGGGGGGCAGCCAATCAGCCCCAGCATTTT. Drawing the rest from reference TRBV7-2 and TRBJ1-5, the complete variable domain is GAGVSQSPSNKVTEKGKDVELRCDPISGHTALYWYRQSLGQGLEFLIYFQGNSAPDKSGLPSDRFSAERTGGSVSTLTIQRTQQEDSAVYLCASRGAANQPQHFGDGTRLSIL.